The source of this T cell receptor beta chain is a study of shared clonotypes between healthy human individuals. CDR1 SGHTA and CDR2 FQGNSA come from the germline V gene. This CDR3 is built from 15 residues. The J segment lost 1 base and the V segment lost 5 bases, leaving 5 bases of the junction unmatched. Sequenced by immunoSEQ multiplex PCR; TCRdb stores in-frame clones only, minus some. Among fewer than 1.4 million clones listed, around 82% were seen once. Comment on this clone: The same CDR3 also results from other DNA sequences found in this sample.

Sequenced sample: memory CD4+ T cells from PBMCs. Subset denoted: CD45RA-negative fraction. The TCR comes from a man younger than 35 in good health. Some clones in this sample may be carry-over from other donors' samples. This chain connects TRBV7-2 to TRBJ1-5, with 7 bases lining up with TRBD1. CDR3 amino acids: CASSPVGQSNQPQHF. The CDR3 DNA sequence: TGTGCCAGCAGCCCGGTGGGACAGAGCAATCAGCCCCAGCATTTT.